The 9 T cell receptor beta chains presented below share a single source sample, sequenced in a study of blood T cells in healthy people across ages. A second PCR, run for about 7 to 11 cycles, used a sample-barcoded 5' primer plus a J-beta primer mix. TCRdb re-analysed the 5' RACE reads in MiXCR, keeping a single row per CDR3 protein. The sample comprises 1 million or so distinct CDR3 sequences, under 55% of which are singletons, and approximately 20% rests with the top ten. Source material: blood. The receptor set was obtained from an older woman in good health.

The rearrangement links TRBV6-5 to TRBJ2-7; D tentatively reads TRBD1 or TRBD2 (5 bases each). V lost 5 bases and J 1 base, leaving 15 bases between the germline ends. In germline, CDR1 is MNHEY, CDR2 SVGAGI. The CDR3 loop spans 15 amino acids. CDR3 protein: CASSQNRDGSYEQYF. For the CDR3, the DNA is TGTGCCAGCAGTCAGAACCGGGACGGTTCCTACGAGCAGTACTTC.

The V and J genes are TRBV5-6 and TRBJ1-1; D gene ambiguous. Germline V gives CDR1 SGHDT, CDR2 YYEEEE. This CDR3 spans 13 amino acids. The V gene lost 4 bases and the J gene lost 5 bases, with 12 bases spanning the gap. CDR3 bases: TGTGCCAGCAGCGCCGAATGGAAGACTGAAGCTTTCTTT. Translated, it gives CASSAEWKTEAFF.

This clonotype showed up just a few times. This chain uses TRBV5-6 with TRBJ2-3; D remains ambiguous. V dropped 7 bases and J dropped 2 bases, with 14 bases sitting between them. Germline CDR1 and CDR2: SGHDT and YYEEEE. The CDR3 is 14 amino acids. CDR3: CASGSKSYTDTQYF. The CDR3 DNA reads as TGTGCCAGCGGCTCGAAGAGCTACACAGATACGCAGTATTTT.

The chain has TRBV27 and TRBJ1-1; no reliable D call. V was trimmed by 5 bases and J by 0 bases, leaving 19 bases between them. Per the germline V gene, CDR1 is MNHEY and CDR2 is SMNVEV (reference sequence). The CDR3 is made up of 17 amino acids. CDR3 in amino acids: CASSTYPLGGLNTEAFF. The CDR3 DNA is TGTGCCAGCAGTACATATCCCCTAGGAGGCTTGAACACTGAAGCTTTCTTT.

The gene calls are TRBV20-1 and TRBJ2-3, with 10 nucleotides matching TRBD2. Trimming at V came to 1 base and at J to 2 bases, leaving 15 bases not matched to a gene. From germline, CDR1 is DFQATT and CDR2 SNEGSKA (reference sequence). The length of the CDR3 is 19 residues. For the CDR3, the DNA is TGCAGTGCTAGAGCCGTAAGTCGACTAGCGGGTTCAACCACAGATACGCAGTATTTT. This codes for CSARAVSRLAGSTTDTQYF.

This chain joins TRBV2 and TRBJ2-5; 9 nucleotides line up with TRBD1. With the DNA end fitting TRBJ2-7 better, the J assignment may be wrong. Per germline, CDR1 SNHLY and CDR2 FYNNEI. This CDR3 contains 14 residues. CDR3 residues: CASRVGQGIYEQYF. CDR3 sequence (DNA): TGTGCCAGCAGAGTGGGACAGGGAATCTACGAGCAGTACTTC.

The rearrangement uses TRBV20-1 and TRBJ1-5; TRBD1 aligns across 8 bases. This CDR3 comprises 16 residues. Germline values: CDR1 DFQATT, CDR2 SNEGSKA (reference sequence). After removal of 0 bases from V and 6 bases from J, the junction contained 10 bases not matched to a gene. Written as DNA, the CDR3 is TGCAGTGCTAGAGAGGGTGGACAGGGAGGAGGTCAGCCCCAGCATTTT. This codes for CSAREGGQGGGQPQHF.

This clonotype was counted between two and nine times. The CDR3 sequence is CASTKNGETQYF. In DNA, the CDR3 is TGTGCCAGCACCAAAAATGGGGAGACCCAGTACTTC. The chain links TRBV6-6 to TRBJ2-5; D gene uncertain. Trimming cost V 7 bases and J 5 bases, with 11 bases left between them. From germline, CDR1 is MNHNY and CDR2 SVGAGI (reference sequence). This CDR3 has 12 residues.

This clonotype was recorded a few times. The chain couples TRBV6-5 to TRBJ1-4; TRBD1 agrees at 9 bases. V lost 0 bases, J lost 8 bases, and 7 bases stayed unmatched. Germline-derived CDR1 and CDR2 are MNHEY and SVGAGI. The CDR3 runs to 16 residues. The CDR3 sequence is CASSYSSWGQGEKLFF. CDR3 nucleotides: TGTGCCAGCAGTTACTCTTCGTGGGGACAGGGCGAAAAACTGTTTTTT.